These T cell receptor beta chains were read from a single sample in a study of T cell responses to AZD1222 COVID-19 vaccine. The protocol was immunoSEQ multiplex PCR, while the TCRdb copy is restricted to in-frame clones and leaves out a portion. The table lists 100,000 or so clones, around 76% of them singletons. Sequences were derived from peripheral blood, sampled on day 0 of AZD1222 vaccination. These receptors were obtained from an adult in good health. Each CDR3 is given with its conserved first and last residue. D genes are given only for firm matches. Clone size is not always given. Where it is, it says once, few, many or a class for expanded clones.

j_call: TRBJ1-1; clone_size: -; v_call: TRBV9; d_call: -; cdr3_nt: TGTGCCAGCAGCGAAACAGGGCTAGGCGCTGAAGCTTTCTTT; cdr3_aa: CASSETGLGAEAFF
j_call: TRBJ1-4; clone_size: -; v_call: TRBV7-2; d_call: -; cdr3_nt: TGTGCCAGCAGCCCGCAGGGTGAAAAACTGTTTTTT; cdr3_aa: CASSPQGEKLFF
j_call: TRBJ1-6; clone_size: -; v_call: TRBV4-1; d_call: -; cdr3_nt: TGCGCCAGCAGCCCGAGTCCCAGATCCTATAATTCACCCCTCCACTTT; cdr3_aa: CASSPSPRSYNSPLHF
j_call: TRBJ1-1; clone_size: once; v_call: TRBV5-4; d_call: TRBD1; cdr3_nt: TGTGCCAGCAGCACGGGACAGGGGAACACTGAAGCTTTCTTT; cdr3_aa: CASSTGQGNTEAFF
j_call: TRBJ1-1; clone_size: once; v_call: TRBV30; d_call: TRBD1; cdr3_nt: TGTGCCTGGGGGGGACAGCCGAACACTGAAGCTTTCTTT; cdr3_aa: CAWGGQPNTEAFF
j_call: TRBJ2-5; clone_size: -; v_call: TRBV10-3; d_call: -; cdr3_nt: TGTGCCATCAGTGGAGGTAGCGAGACCCAGTACTTC; cdr3_aa: CAISGGSETQYF
j_call: TRBJ1-2; clone_size: -; v_call: TRBV7-8; d_call: TRBD1; cdr3_nt: TGTGCCAGCAGCTTAGGGGGGACAGGGGTCTATGGCTACACCTTC; cdr3_aa: CASSLGGTGVYGYTF
j_call: TRBJ2-1; clone_size: -; v_call: TRBV5-1; d_call: -; cdr3_nt: TGCGCCAGCAGCTTAGGGTGGAAGAATGAGCAGTTCTTC; cdr3_aa: CASSLGWKNEQFF
j_call: TRBJ1-2; clone_size: -; v_call: TRBV5-6; d_call: TRBD1; cdr3_nt: TGTGCCAGCAGTTCTGACAGGGCCTATGGCTACACCTTC; cdr3_aa: CASSSDRAYGYTF
j_call: TRBJ1-5; clone_size: -; v_call: TRBV6-2/TRBV6-3; d_call: -; cdr3_nt: TGTGCCAGCAGTTCCTCGGGGAATCAGCCCCAGCATTTT; cdr3_aa: CASSSSGNQPQHF
j_call: TRBJ2-7; clone_size: -; v_call: TRBV20-1; d_call: TRBD2; cdr3_nt: TGCAGTGCTAGTAATCCGGGACTAGCGGGGGCACCGCAGTACTTC; cdr3_aa: CSASNPGLAGAPQYF
j_call: TRBJ2-7; clone_size: -; v_call: TRBV19; d_call: -; cdr3_nt: TGTGCCAGTAGCCGGGACGGCTACGAGCAGTACTTC; cdr3_aa: CASSRDGYEQYF
j_call: TRBJ2-3; clone_size: -; v_call: TRBV19; d_call: TRBD2; cdr3_nt: TGTGCCAGTAGGCCCGGTTCTAGCGGGGTGACAGATACGCAGTATTTT; cdr3_aa: CASRPGSSGVTDTQYF
j_call: TRBJ2-1; clone_size: -; v_call: TRBV4-3; d_call: TRBD1; cdr3_nt: TGCGCCAGCAGCCAAGGGGACAGGGTAAACTCCTACAATGAGCAGTTCTTC; cdr3_aa: CASSQGDRVNSYNEQFF
j_call: TRBJ1-1; clone_size: -; v_call: TRBV6-2/TRBV6-3; d_call: TRBD1; cdr3_nt: TGTGCCAGCAGCTCGACAGGGATGACTGAAGCTTTCTTT; cdr3_aa: CASSSTGMTEAFF
j_call: TRBJ2-3; clone_size: once; v_call: TRBV7-7; d_call: -; cdr3_nt: TGTGCCAGCAGCTTCTCGGCGGGAGATACGCAGTATTTT; cdr3_aa: CASSFSAGDTQYF
j_call: TRBJ2-7; clone_size: -; v_call: TRBV6-1; d_call: TRBD1; cdr3_nt: TGTGCCAGCAGTTCAACAGGGGGCAACTACGAGCAGTACTTC; cdr3_aa: CASSSTGGNYEQYF
j_call: TRBJ1-2; clone_size: -; v_call: TRBV6-2/TRBV6-3; d_call: -; cdr3_nt: TGTGCCAGCAGTTTTGACCGGACCTATGGCTACACCTTC; cdr3_aa: CASSFDRTYGYTF
j_call: TRBJ2-5; clone_size: -; v_call: TRBV27; d_call: -; cdr3_nt: TGTGCCAGCAGTTATCCCGGCGGGGAGACCCAGTACTTC; cdr3_aa: CASSYPGGETQYF
j_call: TRBJ2-3; clone_size: -; v_call: TRBV5-1; d_call: TRBD1; cdr3_nt: TGCGCCAGCAGCGCGGACAGGGGGGATACGCAGTATTTT; cdr3_aa: CASSADRGDTQYF
j_call: TRBJ1-6; clone_size: few; v_call: TRBV19; d_call: -; cdr3_nt: TGTGCCAGTAGCCGCCCCGCGAGTAATTCACCCCTCCACTTT; cdr3_aa: CASSRPASNSPLHF
j_call: TRBJ2-5; clone_size: few; v_call: TRBV7-8; d_call: TRBD1; cdr3_nt: TGTGCCAGCAGCCCCCGGGGACAGAAAGAGACCCAGTACTTC; cdr3_aa: CASSPRGQKETQYF
j_call: TRBJ2-6; clone_size: -; v_call: TRBV6-2/TRBV6-3; d_call: -; cdr3_nt: TGTGCCAGCAGTTACTCTCGGACTGAAAGCTCTGGGGCCAACGTCCTGACTTTC; cdr3_aa: CASSYSRTESSGANVLTF
j_call: TRBJ2-2; clone_size: -; v_call: TRBV29-1; d_call: TRBD1; cdr3_nt: TGCAGCGTTCGCCTGGGACAGGGCTACACCGGGGAGCTGTTTTTT; cdr3_aa: CSVRLGQGYTGELFF
j_call: TRBJ2-5; clone_size: -; v_call: TRBV19; d_call: -; cdr3_nt: TGTGCCAGTAGTATTTTATTAGGGGCGCAAGAGACCCAGTACTTC; cdr3_aa: CASSILLGAQETQYF
j_call: TRBJ1-2; clone_size: -; v_call: TRBV7-2; d_call: -; cdr3_nt: TGTGCCAGCAGCTTCTCCTTGGACAGCTTGAACTATGGCTACACCTTC; cdr3_aa: CASSFSLDSLNYGYTF
j_call: TRBJ2-3; clone_size: -; v_call: TRBV4-3; d_call: TRBD2; cdr3_nt: TGCGCCAGCAGCCAACGTAGCGGGGCCCTCGATACGCAGTATTTT; cdr3_aa: CASSQRSGALDTQYF